The entry below gives a single T cell receptor beta chain sequence along with its context. Its antigen is unknown. Indicated treatment: 15 to 20 received Ad26.COV2.S at low or high dose, single or two shots; about 5 received placebo; per-sample allocation not given. Following the first vaccine or placebo injection, samples were taken on day 63. An adult aged 18-55 years in Boston served as the donor. What was given as vaccine was an Ad26 vector encoding Wuhan-strain SARS-CoV-2 spike. CDR3 length: 15 amino acids. Trimming left V 0 bases short and J 6 bases short, with 12 bases between. Germline assignment: CDR1 LNHNV and CDR2 YYDKDF (reference sequence). Clones were read by immunoSEQ multiplex PCR, and TCRdb kept only the in-frame ones, dropping some. The sample shows 350,000 to 450,000 clones, 70% to 90% of them seen only once. The sample comes from a study of Ad26.COV2.S vaccination and SARS-CoV-2 variants. Study as a whole: Once or twice, 56 days apart, Ad26.COV2.S was delivered intramuscularly.

Study-wide results and caveats: Assessments of TCR breadth and depth may have underestimated the total T cell responses.

This chain links TRBV15 with TRBJ2-1; a weak D match, TRBD2 (6 bases). The sequenced sample was peripheral blood, obtained in a trial of Ad26.COV2.S vaccine versus placebo. This receptor was identified in a person between 18 and 65 years old who received the Ad26.COV2.S COVID-19 vaccine or a placebo. Here the CDR3 reads CATSRDLGLGNEQFF. Written as DNA, the CDR3 is TGTGCCACCAGCAGAGATCTGGGACTGGGCAATGAGCAGTTCTTC.